Presented here are 5 T cell receptor beta chains from one specimen sequenced in a study of long-term antiretroviral therapy in people with HIV. Survey level was the resolution at which the v3.0 immunoSEQ assay ran. Some clones are missing from TCRdb's copy, which holds only in-frame ones; the method was immunoSEQ multiplex PCR. Counted here are roughly 16,000 clones, about 81% occurring once; the ten biggest clones make up approximately 9.5%. Sequences were derived from unsorted PBMCs, sampled 0.3 years before starting antiretroviral therapy. The origin of the receptors is a man aged 50-59 years with HIV.

This sequence joins TRBV7-6 and TRBJ1-2; 7 bases align to TRBD1. The CDR3 is 13 residues long. V gave up 5 bases and J gave up 3 bases; unmatched junction bases: 3. Germline CDR1 is SGHVS and CDR2 is FNYEAQ. The CDR3 loop reads CASSRDSYYGYTF. The CDR3 bases are TGTGCCAGCAGCAGGGACAGTTACTATGGCTACACCTTC.

The V gene is TRBV30, the J gene TRBJ2-3; tentatively, D is TRBD1 (5 bases). This CDR3 comprises 15 residues. The V gene lost 3 bases and the J gene lost 2 bases, with 15 bases spanning the gap. Germline CDR1 and CDR2: GTSNPN and SVGIG (reference sequence). The CDR3 is CAWSAQGISTDTQYF. The CDR3 DNA reads as TGTGCCTGGAGCGCCCAGGGTATATCCACAGATACGCAGTATTTT. Variable domain in full (rest from reference TRBV30 and TRBJ2-3): SQTIHQWPATLVQPVGSPLSLECTVEGTSNPNLYWYRQAAGRGLQLLFYSVGIGQISSEVPQNLSASRPQDRQFILSSKKLLLSDSGFYLCAWSAQGISTDTQYFGPGTRLTVL.

By share, this clone counts as medium-sized. This sequence joins TRBV27 and TRBJ2-3; no definite D call. The V and J ends lost 0 bases and 1 base respectively, with 5 bases between them. CDR3 length equals 14 residues. The V gene's germline CDR1 is MNHEY and CDR2 SMNVEV (reference sequence). This CDR3 is CASSLSHRTDTQYF. The CDR3 nucleotides are TGTGCCAGCAGTTTATCCCACCGCACAGATACGCAGTATTTT.

V gene TRBV7-2 combines with J gene TRBJ2-1; D uncertain. This CDR3 is built from 17 residues. The ends were cut back, 2 bases at V and 3 bases at J, with 17 bases in the middle. Germline V gene data show CDR1 as SGHTA and CDR2 as FQGNSA. This chain's CDR3 is CASSLRFRSEVYNEQFF. Written as DNA, the CDR3 is TGTGCCAGCAGCTTAAGGTTCCGGAGCGAGGTCTACAATGAGCAGTTCTTC.

The CDR3 DNA sequence: TGTGCCAGCAGCTCTTCCGGGGGTCAGGCCCACGAGCAGTACTTC. Translation gives CASSSSGGQAHEQYF. The chain combines TRBV11-3 with TRBJ2-7; tentatively, D is TRBD2 (6 bases). The germline CDR1 and CDR2 sequences are SGHNT and YENEEA. V was clipped by 4 bases and J by 5 bases, with 18 bases between them. The CDR3 is 15 residues long.